Included here is one T cell receptor beta chain sequence, with context. CDR1 and CDR2 (germline): LNHDA, SQIVND (reference sequence). The CDR3 consists of 14 residues. V lost 0 bases, J lost 7 bases, and 12 bases lay in between. Sequencing was performed with immunoSEQ multiplex PCR; in TCRdb, only in-frame clones are kept and a portion is missing. This sample has 83,000 or so clones, with about 75% found just once. The source of the sample is a study of blood T cell repertoires in COVID-19. Across the study: COVID-19 samples collected from the United States, Italy and Spain covered acute and convalescent phases.

The chain links TRBV19 to TRBJ1-1; TRBD1 is a possible D gene (6 bases). Sequencing was performed on peripheral blood. The sequence was obtained from a woman of 80 years or more with acute or convalescent COVID-19. The CDR3 nucleotides are TGTGCCAGTAGTATAGACCCCAACAGGGTTGAAGCTTTCTTT. It is translated as CASSIDPNRVEAFF.